The 7 T cell receptor beta chains in this list originate from one sample, sequenced in a study of blood T cell repertoires in COVID-19. Only in-frame clones appear in the TCRdb table, and some are missing; sequencing was by immunoSEQ multiplex PCR. The repertoire has about 220,000 clones, around 82% of them found once; the top ten carry about 3.9%. Sequences were obtained from PBMCs or T cells enriched from blood (not recorded which). The receptors originated from a woman aged 35 to 49 who had been exposed to COVID-19.

The chain has TRBV9 and TRBJ1-6; D not certain. CDR3 size: 12 residues. The V end was cut by 4 bases, the J end by 14 bases, with 13 bases between. Germline V gene sequence: CDR1 SGDLS, CDR2 YYNGEE. The CDR3: CASSISRESLHF. The CDR3 nucleotides are TGTGCCAGCAGCATTTCCCGTGAGTCCCTCCACTTT.

The J gene is TRBJ1-3, the V gene TRBV18; 7 nucleotides line up with TRBD1. V shed 0 bases and J 0 bases; nucleotides not matched to a gene: 5. The CDR3 sequence is 17 residues long. Germline loops: CDR1 KGHSH, CDR2 LQKENI. The CDR3 sequence is CASSPPRAGGSGNTIYF. CDR3 DNA: TGTGCCAGCTCACCACCCCGAGCAGGGGGCTCTGGAAACACCATATATTTT.

The chain recombines TRBV30 with TRBJ1-4; TRBD1 is a possible D gene (5 bases). Trimming took 2 bases from V and 3 from J, leaving 13 bases between them. The CDR3 length is 15 residues. CDR1 is GTSNPN and CDR2 is SVGIG in the germline V gene (reference sequence). The CDR3 here is CAWSNLGAANEKLFF. The CDR3 DNA is TGTGCCTGGAGTAATCTAGGGGCGGCTAATGAAAAACTGTTTTTT.

The J gene is TRBJ2-5, the V gene TRBV2; TRBD1 agrees at 10 bases. Germline V lookup: CDR1 SNHLY, CDR2 FYNNEI. The J segment lost 4 bases and the V segment lost 1 base, leaving 3 bases of the junction unmatched. There are 15 residues in the CDR3. The CDR3 coding sequence is TGTGCCAGCAGTGAAGGGACAGGGGGACTAGAGACCCAGTACTTC. This translates into CASSEGTGGLETQYF. The full variable domain, with the rest looked up from reference TRBV2 and TRBJ2-5, is EPEVTQTPSHQVTQMGQEVILRCVPISNHLYFYWYRQILGQKVEFLVSFYNNEISEKSEIFDDQFSVERPDGSNFTLKIRSTKLEDSAMYFCASSEGTGGLETQYFGPGTRLLVL.

J is TRBJ2-7 and V is TRBV3-1 (or the pseudogene TRBV3-2); 8 nucleotides match TRBD1. Germline lookup yields CDR1 LGHDT and CDR2 YNNKEL (reference sequence). With 1 base clipped from V and 2 bases from J, the junction kept 4 bases outside the gene matches. The CDR3 is 15 residues long. CDR3 protein: CASSQGQGKAYEQYF. The CDR3 DNA sequence: TGTGCCAGCAGCCAAGGACAGGGGAAGGCCTACGAGCAGTACTTC.

V is TRBV28 and J is TRBJ2-1; 7 positions agree with TRBD2. This CDR3 comprises 17 residues. V dropped 1 base and J dropped 7; count of bases not matched to a gene: 13. Germline values: CDR1 MDHEN, CDR2 SYDVKM. The CDR3 here is CASSLSNWGGVENEQFF. In nucleotides, the CDR3 is TGTGCCAGCAGTTTATCCAATTGGGGGGGGGTAGAGAATGAGCAGTTCTTC.

This chain links TRBV6-6 with TRBJ2-2; D uncertain. This CDR3 spans 14 amino acids. V shed 7 bases and J shed 0 bases, with 9 bases lying between them. CDR1 and CDR2 (germline): MNHNY, SVGAGI (reference sequence). The CDR3: CASKERPNTGELFF. The CDR3 bases are TGTGCCAGCAAGGAGCGACCGAACACCGGGGAGCTGTTTTTT.